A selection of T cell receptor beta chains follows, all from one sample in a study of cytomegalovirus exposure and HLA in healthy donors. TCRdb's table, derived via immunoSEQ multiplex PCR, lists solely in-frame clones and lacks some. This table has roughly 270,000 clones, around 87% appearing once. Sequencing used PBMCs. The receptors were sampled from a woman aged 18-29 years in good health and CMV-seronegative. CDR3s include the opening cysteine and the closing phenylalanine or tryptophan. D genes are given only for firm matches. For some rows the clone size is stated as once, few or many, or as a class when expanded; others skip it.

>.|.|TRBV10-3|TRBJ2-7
TGTGCCATCAGTTGGAGTTCCTACGAGCAGTACTTC
CAISWSSYEQYF
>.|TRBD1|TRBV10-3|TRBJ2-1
TGTGCCATCAGAGGACAGGGGGTAAACAATGAGCAGTTCTTC
CAIRGQGVNNEQFF
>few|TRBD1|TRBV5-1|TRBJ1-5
TGCGCCAGCAGCCCTGGACAGGGGGCCAATCAGCCCCAGCATTTT
CASSPGQGANQPQHF
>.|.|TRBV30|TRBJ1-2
TGTGCCTGGAGTGTACTCTGGGGCTACACCTTC
CAWSVLWGYTF
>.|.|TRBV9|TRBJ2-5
TGTGCCAGCAGCGTAGAGGCCAGGGCTTTTGAGACCCAGTACTTC
CASSVEARAFETQYF
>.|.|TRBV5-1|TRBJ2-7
TGCGCCAGCAGTTCTGCGGGACTCACCTACGAGCAGTACTTC
CASSSAGLTYEQYF
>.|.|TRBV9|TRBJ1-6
TGTGCCAGCAGGACGGACAGCCCGAATTCACCCCTCCACTTT
CASRTDSPNSPLHF
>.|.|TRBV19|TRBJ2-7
TGTGCCAGTAGTATAAACGCGGGGCCGTACGAGCAGTACTTC
CASSINAGPYEQYF
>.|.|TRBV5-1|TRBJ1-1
TGCGCCAGCAGCTTGGCCCCCGTTGTCTCGAACACTGAAGCTTTCTTT
CASSLAPVVSNTEAFF
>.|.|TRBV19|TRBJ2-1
TGTGCCAGTAGTATGCTAAGCGGTTCCTACAATGAGCAGTTCTTC
CASSMLSGSYNEQFF
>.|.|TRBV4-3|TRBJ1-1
TGCGCCAGCAGCCTAAGTTGGCAGGTGAACACTGAAGCTTTCTTT
CASSLSWQVNTEAFF
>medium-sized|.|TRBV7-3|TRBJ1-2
TGTGCCATACTTCAACCGGGAGAAAACTATGGCTACACCTTC
CAILQPGENYGYTF
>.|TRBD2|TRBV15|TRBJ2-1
TGTGCCACCAGCAGATTGGGGGGACTAGGCCTCAATGAGCAGTTCTTC
CATSRLGGLGLNEQFF
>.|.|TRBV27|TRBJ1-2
TGTGCCAGCAGTCCCCTCCCAGGGAACTATGGCTACACCTTC
CASSPLPGNYGYTF
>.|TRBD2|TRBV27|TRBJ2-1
TGTGCCAGCGCCTATGGGGTGGGGGGGAAGAATGAGCAGTTCTTC
CASAYGVGGKNEQFF
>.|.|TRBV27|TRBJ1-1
TGTGCCAGCAGTTTACTGGGGCTGAACACTGAAGCTTTCTTT
CASSLLGLNTEAFF
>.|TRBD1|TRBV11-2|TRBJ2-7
TGTGCCAGCAGCTCCACAGGGGGCCGGTACGAGCAGTACTTC
CASSSTGGRYEQYF
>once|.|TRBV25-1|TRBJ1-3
TGTGCCAGCAGTGATCCTAAACAGTTCTCTGGAAACACCATATATTTT
CASSDPKQFSGNTIYF
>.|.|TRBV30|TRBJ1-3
TGTGCCTGGAGCCTTGGAAACACCATATATTTT
CAWSLGNTIYF
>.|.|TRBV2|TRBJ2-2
TGTGCCAGCGGAGGCGGGGAGCTGTTTTTT
CASGGGELFF
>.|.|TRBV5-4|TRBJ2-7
TGTGCCAGCAGCTTGATCCCCCGCACTGGCTACGAGCAGTACTTC
CASSLIPRTGYEQYF
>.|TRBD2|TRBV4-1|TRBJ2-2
TGCGCCAGCGGGCCTAGCGGGAGGCAAGTCACCGGGGAGCTGTTTTTT
CASGPSGRQVTGELFF
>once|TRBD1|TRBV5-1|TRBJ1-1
TGCGCCAGCAGCCGATCGACAGGGGGCTACACTGAAGCTTTCTTT
CASSRSTGGYTEAFF
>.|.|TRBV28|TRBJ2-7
TGTGCCAGCAGTTCTTTGGGAGGAGGCCTCTACGAGCAGTACTTC
CASSSLGGGLYEQYF
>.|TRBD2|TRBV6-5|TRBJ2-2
TGTGCCAGCAGTTACTCCGCGGGAGGGTTCACCGGGGAGCTGTTTTTT
CASSYSAGGFTGELFF
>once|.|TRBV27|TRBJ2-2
TGTGCCAGCAGTGTGGCAGGGGAGCTGTTTTTT
CASSVAGELFF
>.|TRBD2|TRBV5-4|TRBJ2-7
TGTGCCAGCACCTCTCGGGGGGGAGGCCCCTACGAGCAGTACTTC
CASTSRGGGPYEQYF
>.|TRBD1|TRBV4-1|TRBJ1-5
TGCGCCAGCAGCCAAGAGGACAGGGGAGGAGAACAGCCCCAGCATTTT
CASSQEDRGGEQPQHF
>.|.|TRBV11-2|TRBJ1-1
TGTGCCAGCAGCTTGTACGTGGCCGACACTGAAGCTTTCTTT
CASSLYVADTEAFF
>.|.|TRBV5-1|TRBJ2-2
TGCGCCAGCAGCTTGGCCGGGTCGGGCACCGGGGAGCTGTTTTTT
CASSLAGSGTGELFF
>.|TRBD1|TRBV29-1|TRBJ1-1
TGCAGCGCTACCAGGGGGGATGAAGCTTTCTTT
CSATRGDEAFF
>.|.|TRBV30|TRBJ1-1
TGTGCCTGGAGGGTGGGGCAGAACACTGAAGCTTTCTTT
CAWRVGQNTEAFF
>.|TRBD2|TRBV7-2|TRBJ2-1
TGTGCCAGCAGCTACTCGGGACTAGCTTTGAATGAGCAGTTCTTC
CASSYSGLALNEQFF
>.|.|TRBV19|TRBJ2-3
TGTGCCAGTAGTCAGGCGGATACGCAGTATTTT
CASSQADTQYF
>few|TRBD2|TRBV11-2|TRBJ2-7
TGTGCCAGCAGCTTCGGGACTAGCGAGTCCTACGAGCAGTACTTC
CASSFGTSESYEQYF
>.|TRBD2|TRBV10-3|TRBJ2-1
TGTGCCATCTACGGCGGGAGGGCCCTTGATGAGCAGTTCTTC
CAIYGGRALDEQFF
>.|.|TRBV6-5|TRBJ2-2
TGTGCCAGCAGTTACGTTCTGAGGAAGAACACCGGGGAGCTGTTTTTT
CASSYVLRKNTGELFF
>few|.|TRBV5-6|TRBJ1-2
TGTGCCAGCAGCTTGGGAGCTGGCTACACCTTC
CASSLGAGYTF
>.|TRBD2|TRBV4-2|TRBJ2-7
TGTGCCAGCAGCCAAGCCTACGGGGGACTAGCGACCACCTACGAGCAGTACTTC
CASSQAYGGLATTYEQYF
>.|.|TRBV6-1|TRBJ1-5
TGTGCCAGCAGTGAAGACGGGGGGGCGGTTCAGCCCCAGCATTTT
CASSEDGGAVQPQHF
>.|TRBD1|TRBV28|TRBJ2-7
TGTGCCAGCAGTGACAGGACAGGGCGGGTAATCTACGAGCAGTACTTC
CASSDRTGRVIYEQYF
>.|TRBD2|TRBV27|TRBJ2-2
TGTGCCAGCCGACCCCTCCCCGGGAGGGCCAACACCGGGGAGCTGTTTTTT
CASRPLPGRANTGELFF
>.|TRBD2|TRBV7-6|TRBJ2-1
TGTGCCAGCGGTCTAGCGGGAGTAGATGAGCAGTTCTTC
CASGLAGVDEQFF
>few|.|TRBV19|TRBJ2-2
TGTGCCAGTACCAACAGGGTAATCGGGGAGCTGTTTTTT
CASTNRVIGELFF
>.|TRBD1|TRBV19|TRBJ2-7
TGTGCCAGTAATGACAGGGACGCGGACGAGCAGTACTTC
CASNDRDADEQYF
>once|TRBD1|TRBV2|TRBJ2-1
TGTGCCAGCAGTGAAGGGGACAGGGGCCCCTACAATGAGCAGTTCTTC
CASSEGDRGPYNEQFF
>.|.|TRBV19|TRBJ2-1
TGTGCCAGTAGTTTGGGACATAACAATGAGCAGTTCTTC
CASSLGHNNEQFF
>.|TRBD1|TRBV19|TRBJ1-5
TGTGCCAGTCATGGACAGGGGATTAGCAATCAGCCCCAGCATTTT
CASHGQGISNQPQHF
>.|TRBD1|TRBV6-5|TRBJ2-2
TGTGCCAGCAGTTACTCGAGGGGGCTTGACACCGGGGAGCTGTTTTTT
CASSYSRGLDTGELFF
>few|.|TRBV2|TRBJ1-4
TGTGCCAGCAGTGAGCACGTAGGGGCGACTAATGAAAAACTGTTTTTT
CASSEHVGATNEKLFF
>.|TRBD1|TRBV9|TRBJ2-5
TGTGCCAGCAGCGCCAGGGGGATAGCGTTCCAAGAGACCCAGTACTTC
CASSARGIAFQETQYF
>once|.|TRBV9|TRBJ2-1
TGTGCCAGCAGCGTAGAAACTAGTGTCGATGAGCAGTTCTTC
CASSVETSVDEQFF
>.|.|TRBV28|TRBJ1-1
TGTGCCAGCAGATCGGACAGGAACACTGAAGCTTTCTTT
CASRSDRNTEAFF
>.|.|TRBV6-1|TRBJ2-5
TGTGCCAGCAGTGAAGCGGGGGGTCAAGAGACCCAGTACTTC
CASSEAGGQETQYF
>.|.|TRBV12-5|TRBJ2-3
TGTGCTAGTCATGGTGGCTGGAGGACGTTAGAACAGGGGAGGTATCCAGGTACGCAGTATTTT
CASHGGWRTLEQGRYPGTQYF
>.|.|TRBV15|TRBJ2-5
TGTGCCACCAGCACCTCATTTGCGTTGGGAGAGCTACAAGAGACCCAGTACTTC
CATSTSFALGELQETQYF
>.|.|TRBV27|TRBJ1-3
TGTGCCAGCAGTTTTACGGGTTCGGGAAACACCATATATTTT
CASSFTGSGNTIYF
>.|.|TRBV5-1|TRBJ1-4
TGCGCCAGCAGCTTACGTCTTAGAGGGTCTAATGAAAAACTGTTTTTT
CASSLRLRGSNEKLFF
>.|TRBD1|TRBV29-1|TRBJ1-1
TGCAGCGTAACGGGACAGGGGGGGACTGAAGCTTTCTTT
CSVTGQGGTEAFF